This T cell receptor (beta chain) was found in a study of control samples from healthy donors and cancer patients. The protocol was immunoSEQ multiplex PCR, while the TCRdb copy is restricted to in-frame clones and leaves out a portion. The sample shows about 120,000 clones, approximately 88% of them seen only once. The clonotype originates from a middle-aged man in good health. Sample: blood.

The CDR3 nucleotides read TGTGCCAGCAGCTTAGGGACACCGCGTGAAGCTTTCTTT. It is translated as CASSLGTPREAFF. The chain carries TRBV13 and TRBJ1-1, with D uncertain. V lost 0 bases and J 7 bases, leaving 9 bases between the germline ends. Germline CDR1 PRHDT, CDR2 FYEKMQ (reference sequence). The CDR3 is 13 residues long.